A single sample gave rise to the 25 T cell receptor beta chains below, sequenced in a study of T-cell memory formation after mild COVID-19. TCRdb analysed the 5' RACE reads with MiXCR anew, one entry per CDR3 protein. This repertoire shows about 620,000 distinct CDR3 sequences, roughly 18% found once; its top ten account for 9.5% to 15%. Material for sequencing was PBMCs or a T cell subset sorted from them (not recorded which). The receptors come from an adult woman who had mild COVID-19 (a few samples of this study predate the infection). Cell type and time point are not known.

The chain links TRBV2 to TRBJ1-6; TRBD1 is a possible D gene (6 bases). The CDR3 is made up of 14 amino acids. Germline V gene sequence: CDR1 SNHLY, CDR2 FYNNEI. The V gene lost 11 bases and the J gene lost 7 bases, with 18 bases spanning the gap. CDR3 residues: CAGSGADLNSPLHF. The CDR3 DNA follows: TGTGCCGGCTCGGGGGCAGATCTAAATTCACCCCTCCACTTT. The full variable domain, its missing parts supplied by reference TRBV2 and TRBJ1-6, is EPEVTQTPSHQVTQMGQEVILRCVPISNHLYFYWYRQILGQKVEFLVSFYNNEISEKSEIFDDQFSVERPDGSNFTLKIRSTKLEDSAMYFCAGSGADLNSPLHFGNGTRLTVT.

The CDR3 DNA is TGTGCCAGCAGCTTAACTCTCGAGCAGTACTTC. It yields the protein CASSLTLEQYF. V gene TRBV7-8 combines with J gene TRBJ2-7; D call uncertain. Germline V gives CDR1 SGHVS, CDR2 FQNEAQ. V lost 2 bases, J lost 6 bases, and 5 bases lay in between. There are 11 residues in the CDR3.

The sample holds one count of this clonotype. This CDR3 reads CASSGNLDRGEAFF. The CDR3 bases are TGTGCCAGCAGTGGCAACTTAGACAGAGGTGAAGCTTTCTTT. This rearrangement joins TRBV6-1 to TRBJ1-1, with D perhaps matching TRBD1 (5 bases). CDR3 size: 14 residues. The V gene's germline CDR1 is MNHNS and CDR2 SASEGT. V gave up 4 bases and J gave up 7 bases, with 16 bases separating them.

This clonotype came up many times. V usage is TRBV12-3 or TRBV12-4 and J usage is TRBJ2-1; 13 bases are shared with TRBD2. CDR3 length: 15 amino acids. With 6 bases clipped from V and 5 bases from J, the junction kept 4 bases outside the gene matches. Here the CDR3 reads CASSLGLAGNNEQFF. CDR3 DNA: TGTGCCAGCAGCTTGGGACTAGCGGGGAACAATGAGCAGTTCTTC.

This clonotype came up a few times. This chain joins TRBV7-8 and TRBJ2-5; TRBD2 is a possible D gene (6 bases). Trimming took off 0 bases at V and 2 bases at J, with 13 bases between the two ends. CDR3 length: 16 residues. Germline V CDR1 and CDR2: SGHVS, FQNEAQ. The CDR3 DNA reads TGTGCCAGCAGCTTAGCGGTCCCTAGCGTACAAGAGACCCAGTACTTC. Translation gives CASSLAVPSVQETQYF.

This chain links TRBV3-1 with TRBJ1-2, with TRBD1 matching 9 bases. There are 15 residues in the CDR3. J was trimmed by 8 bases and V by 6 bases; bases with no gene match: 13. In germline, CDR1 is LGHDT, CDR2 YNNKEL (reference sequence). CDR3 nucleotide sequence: TGTGCCAGCAGTCCCGGAACAGGGGGCGCGGGCGGCTACACCTTC. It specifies CASSPGTGGAGGYTF.

Here the CDR3 DNA reads TGTGCCAGCAGCTTAAAGGGAGACAGGTCCTACGAGCAGTACTTC. Its protein is CASSLKGDRSYEQYF. The chain links TRBV7-9 to TRBJ2-7; D perhaps matches TRBD1 (6 bases). This CDR3 is 15 amino acids long. Germline values: CDR1 SEHNR, CDR2 FQNEAQ (reference sequence). V lost 2 bases, J lost 1 base, and 12 bases lay in between.

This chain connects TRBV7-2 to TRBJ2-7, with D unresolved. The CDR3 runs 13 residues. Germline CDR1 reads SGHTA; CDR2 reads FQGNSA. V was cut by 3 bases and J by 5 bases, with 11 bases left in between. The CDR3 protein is CASSFYYVNEQYF. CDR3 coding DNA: TGTGCCAGCAGCTTCTACTACGTGAACGAGCAGTACTTC.

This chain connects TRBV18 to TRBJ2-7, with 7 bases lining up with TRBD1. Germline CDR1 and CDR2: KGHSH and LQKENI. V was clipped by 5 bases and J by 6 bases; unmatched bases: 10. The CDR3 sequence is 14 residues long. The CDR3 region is CASSMTGNEGEQYF. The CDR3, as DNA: TGTGCCAGCTCAATGACAGGGAATGAGGGCGAGCAGTACTTC.

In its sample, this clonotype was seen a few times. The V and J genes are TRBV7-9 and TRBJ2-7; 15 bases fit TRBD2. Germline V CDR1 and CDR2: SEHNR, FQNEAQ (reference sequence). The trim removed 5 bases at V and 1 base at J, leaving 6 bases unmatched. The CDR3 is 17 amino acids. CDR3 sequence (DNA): TGTGCCAGCAGCGCGGGACTAGCGGGAGGTACGTCCTACGAGCAGTACTTC. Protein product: CASSAGLAGGTSYEQYF.

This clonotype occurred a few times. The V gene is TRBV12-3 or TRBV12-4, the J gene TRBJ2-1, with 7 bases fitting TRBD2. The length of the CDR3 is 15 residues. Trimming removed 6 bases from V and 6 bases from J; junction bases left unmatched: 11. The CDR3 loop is CASSMTSSQPNEQFF. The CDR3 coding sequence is TGTGCCAGCAGCATGACTAGCAGCCAACCCAATGAGCAGTTCTTC.

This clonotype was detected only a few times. CDR3 amino acids: CSVGGGREKLFF. DNA for the CDR3: TGCAGCGTTGGGGGGGGGAGAGAAAAACTGTTTTTT. The rearrangement joins TRBV29-1 to TRBJ1-4, with D maybe TRBD1 (5 bases). With 4 bases removed from V and 8 bases from J, the gap between germline ends came to 11 bases. Germline assignment: CDR1 SQVTM and CDR2 ANQGSEA. The CDR3 is made up of 12 amino acids.

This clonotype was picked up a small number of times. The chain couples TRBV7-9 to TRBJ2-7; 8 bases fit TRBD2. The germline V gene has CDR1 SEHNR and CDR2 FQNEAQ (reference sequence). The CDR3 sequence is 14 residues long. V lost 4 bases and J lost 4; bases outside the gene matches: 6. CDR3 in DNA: TGTGCCAGCAGCTCGGGACTAGTCCCATACGAGCAGTACTTC. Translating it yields CASSSGLVPYEQYF.

CDR3 region: CATSAPVGGEQFF. The CDR3 DNA sequence: TGTGCCACCAGTGCCCCGGTCGGAGGTGAGCAGTTCTTC. The chain carries TRBV24-1 and TRBJ2-1; D perhaps matches TRBD2 (5 bases). From germline, CDR1 is KGHDR and CDR2 SFDVKD. The CDR3 is 13 residues long. The V and J ends lost 5 bases and 9 bases respectively, with 13 bases between them.

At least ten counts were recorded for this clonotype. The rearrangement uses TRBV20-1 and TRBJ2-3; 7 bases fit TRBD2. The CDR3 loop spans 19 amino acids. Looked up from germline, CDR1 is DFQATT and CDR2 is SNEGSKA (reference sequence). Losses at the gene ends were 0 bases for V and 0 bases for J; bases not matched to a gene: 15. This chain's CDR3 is CSARDGRERIITSTDTQYF. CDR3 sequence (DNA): TGCAGTGCTAGAGATGGGCGGGAGAGAATAATTACTAGCACAGATACGCAGTATTTT.

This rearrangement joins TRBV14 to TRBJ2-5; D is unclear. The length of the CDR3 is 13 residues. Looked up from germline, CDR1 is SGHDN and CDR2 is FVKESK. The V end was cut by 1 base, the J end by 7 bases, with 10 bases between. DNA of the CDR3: TGTGCCAGCAGCCAAGGAGGAGTCGGGACCCAGTACTTC. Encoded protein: CASSQGGVGTQYF.

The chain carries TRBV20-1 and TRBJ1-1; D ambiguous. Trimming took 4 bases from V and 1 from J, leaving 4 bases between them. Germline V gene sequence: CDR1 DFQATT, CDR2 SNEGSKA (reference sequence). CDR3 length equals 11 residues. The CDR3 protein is CSATPNTEAFF. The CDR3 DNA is TGCAGTGCTACACCGAACACTGAAGCTTTCTTT.

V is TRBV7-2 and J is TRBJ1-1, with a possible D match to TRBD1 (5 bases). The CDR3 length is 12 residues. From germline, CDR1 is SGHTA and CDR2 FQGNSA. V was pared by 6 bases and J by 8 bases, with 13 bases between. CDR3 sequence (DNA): TGTGCCAGCAGTTATGCGGGGCAGGAAGCTTTCTTT. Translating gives CASSYAGQEAFF.

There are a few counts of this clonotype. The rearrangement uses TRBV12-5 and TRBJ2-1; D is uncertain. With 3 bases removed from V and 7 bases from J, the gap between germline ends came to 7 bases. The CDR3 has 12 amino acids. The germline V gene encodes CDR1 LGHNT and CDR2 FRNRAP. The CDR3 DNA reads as TGTGCTAGTGGTTTAGGAAGGAATGAGCAGTTCTTC. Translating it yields CASGLGRNEQFF.

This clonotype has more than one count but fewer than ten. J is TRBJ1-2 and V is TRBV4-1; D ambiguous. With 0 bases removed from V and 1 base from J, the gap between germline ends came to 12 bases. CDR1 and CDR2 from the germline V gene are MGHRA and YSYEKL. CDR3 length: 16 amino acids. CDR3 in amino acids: CASSQEGARVNYGYTF. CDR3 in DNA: TGCGCCAGCAGCCAAGAGGGAGCGAGAGTTAACTATGGCTACACCTTC.

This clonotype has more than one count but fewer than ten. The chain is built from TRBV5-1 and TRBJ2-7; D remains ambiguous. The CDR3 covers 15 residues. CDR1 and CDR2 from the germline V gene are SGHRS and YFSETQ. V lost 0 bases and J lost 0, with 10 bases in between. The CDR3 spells CASSLGVGVSYEQYF. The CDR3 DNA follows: TGCGCCAGCAGCTTGGGCGTCGGAGTCTCCTACGAGCAGTACTTC.

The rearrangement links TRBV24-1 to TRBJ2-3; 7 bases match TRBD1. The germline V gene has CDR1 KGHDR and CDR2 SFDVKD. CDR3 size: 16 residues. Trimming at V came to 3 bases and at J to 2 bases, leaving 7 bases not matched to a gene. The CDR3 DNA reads TGTGCCACCAGTGATGGGACAGCCGCTGTCACAGATACGCAGTATTTT. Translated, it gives CATSDGTAAVTDTQYF.

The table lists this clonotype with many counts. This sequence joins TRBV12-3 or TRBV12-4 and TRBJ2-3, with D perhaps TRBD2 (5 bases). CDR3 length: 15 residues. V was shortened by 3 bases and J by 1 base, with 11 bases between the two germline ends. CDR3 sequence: CASSFGGLGTDTQYF. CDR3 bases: TGTGCCAGCAGTTTTGGCGGGCTCGGCACAGATACGCAGTATTTT.

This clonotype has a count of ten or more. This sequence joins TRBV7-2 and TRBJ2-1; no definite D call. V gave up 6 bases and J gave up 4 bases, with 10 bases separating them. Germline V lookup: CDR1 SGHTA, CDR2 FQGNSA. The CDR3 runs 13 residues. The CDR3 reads CASSAQRYNEQFF. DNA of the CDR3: TGTGCCAGCAGTGCTCAGAGATACAATGAGCAGTTCTTC.

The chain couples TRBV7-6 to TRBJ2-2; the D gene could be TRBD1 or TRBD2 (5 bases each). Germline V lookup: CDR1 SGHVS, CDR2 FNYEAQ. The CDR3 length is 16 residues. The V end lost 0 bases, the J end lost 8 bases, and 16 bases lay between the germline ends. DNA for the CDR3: TGTGCCAGCAGCTTAGCACGGGACCCTTGGAGGGGGGAGCTGTTTTTT. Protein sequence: CASSLARDPWRGELFF.